Presented here are 3 T cell receptor beta chains from one specimen sequenced in a study of T-cell reconstitution after alpha-beta-depleted transplantation in children. The TCRbeta library was prepared with unique molecular identifiers. TCRdb called the PCR reads again in MiXCR, with one record for every CDR3 protein. The sample carries some 460,000 distinct CDR3 sequences, about 16% recorded once. The sample was PBMCs, mostly from graft donor cells, taken 360 days after TCRalphabeta/CD19-depleted stem cell transplant. The receptors originated from a boy younger than two who had a stem cell transplant for Wiskott-Aldrich syndrome, so the T cells may come from the graft donor.

This clonotype has just a few counts. The rearrangement links TRBV7-9 to TRBJ2-1, with TRBD1 as a possible D gene (6 bases). CDR1 and CDR2 (germline): SEHNR, FQNEAQ (reference sequence). V dropped 2 bases and J dropped 4 bases, with 15 bases sitting between them. This CDR3 has 16 amino acids. This CDR3 is CASSLRQGTHYNEQFF. The CDR3, as DNA: TGTGCCAGCAGCTTACGTCAGGGGACCCATTACAATGAGCAGTTCTTC.

The chain uses TRBV12-3 or TRBV12-4 and TRBJ2-7, with 7 bases lining up with TRBD2. This CDR3 has 14 amino acids. J was trimmed by 4 bases and V by 6 bases; bases with no gene match: 9. CDR3: CASSPQVGGYEQYF. DNA of the CDR3: TGTGCCAGCAGCCCCCAGGTGGGGGGGTACGAGCAGTACTTC.

The V gene is TRBV5-5, the J gene TRBJ2-1, with unresolved D. This CDR3 has 17 residues. V gave up 5 bases and J gave up 4 bases, with 22 bases separating them. Per the germline V gene, CDR1 is SGHKS and CDR2 is YYEKEE (reference sequence). In nucleotides, the CDR3 is TGTGCCAGCAGTCTCCGGCGTCCGCACTCTGTGTACAATGAGCAGTTCTTC. Encoded protein: CASSLRRPHSVYNEQFF.